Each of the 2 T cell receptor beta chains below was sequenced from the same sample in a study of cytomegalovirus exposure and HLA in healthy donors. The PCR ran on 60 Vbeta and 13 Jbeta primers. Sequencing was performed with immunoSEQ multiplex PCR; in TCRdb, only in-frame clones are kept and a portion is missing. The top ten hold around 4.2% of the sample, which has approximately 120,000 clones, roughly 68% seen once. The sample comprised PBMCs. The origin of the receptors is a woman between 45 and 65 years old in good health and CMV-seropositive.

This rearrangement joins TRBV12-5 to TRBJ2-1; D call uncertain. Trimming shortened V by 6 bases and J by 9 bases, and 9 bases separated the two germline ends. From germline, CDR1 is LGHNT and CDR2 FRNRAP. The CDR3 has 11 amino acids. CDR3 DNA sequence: TGTGCTAGTGGCACTATCGGTGAGCAGTTCTTC. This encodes CASGTIGEQFF.

CDR3 sequence (DNA): TGTGCCAGCAGTGAGCAGGGACTTGGCTACACCTTC. The encoded protein is CASSEQGLGYTF. The chain couples TRBV2 to TRBJ1-2; TRBD1 might be the D (5 bases). V lost 3 bases and J lost 7, with 9 bases in between. This CDR3 has 12 residues. Germline values: CDR1 SNHLY, CDR2 FYNNEI.